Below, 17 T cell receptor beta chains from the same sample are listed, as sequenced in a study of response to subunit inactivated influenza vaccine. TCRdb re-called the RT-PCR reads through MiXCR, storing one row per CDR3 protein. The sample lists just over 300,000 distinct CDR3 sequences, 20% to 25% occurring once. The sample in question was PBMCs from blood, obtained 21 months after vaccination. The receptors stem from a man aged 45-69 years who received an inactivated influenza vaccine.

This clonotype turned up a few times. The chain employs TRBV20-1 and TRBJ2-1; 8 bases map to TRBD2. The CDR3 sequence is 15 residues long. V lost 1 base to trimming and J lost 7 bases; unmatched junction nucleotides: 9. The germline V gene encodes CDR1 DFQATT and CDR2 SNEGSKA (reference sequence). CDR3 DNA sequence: TGCAGTGCTAGAGTCATCGGGGGGGCTCTTAATGAGCAGTTCTTC. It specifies CSARVIGGALNEQFF.

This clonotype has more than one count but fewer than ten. Here the CDR3 reads CASSDGVWRDIQYF. The CDR3 nucleotides read TGTGCCAGCAGTGATGGAGTTTGGAGGGACATTCAGTACTTC. The chain links TRBV2 to TRBJ2-4, with D possibly TRBD2 on 6 matching bases. This CDR3 has 14 residues. Trimming took 3 bases from V and 8 from J, leaving 14 bases between them. Germline V lookup: CDR1 SNHLY, CDR2 FYNNEI. The full variable domain, completed using reference TRBV2 and TRBJ2-4, is EPEVTQTPSHQVTQMGQEVILRCVPISNHLYFYWYRQILGQKVEFLVSFYNNEISEKSEIFDDQFSVERPDGSNFTLKIRSTKLEDSAMYFCASSDGVWRDIQYFGAGTRLSVL.

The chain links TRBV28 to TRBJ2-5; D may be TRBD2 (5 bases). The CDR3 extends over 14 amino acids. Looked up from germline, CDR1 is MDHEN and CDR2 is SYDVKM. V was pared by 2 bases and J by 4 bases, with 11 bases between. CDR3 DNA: TGTGCCAGCAGTTTACCCCCAGGAGGAGAGACCCAGTACTTC. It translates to CASSLPPGGETQYF.

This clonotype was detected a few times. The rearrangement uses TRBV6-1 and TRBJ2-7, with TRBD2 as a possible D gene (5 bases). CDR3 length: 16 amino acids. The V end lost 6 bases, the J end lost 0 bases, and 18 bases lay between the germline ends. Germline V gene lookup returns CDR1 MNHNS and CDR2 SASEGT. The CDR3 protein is CASRLKAGVSSYEQYF. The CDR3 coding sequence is TGTGCCAGCAGACTAAAGGCGGGCGTTTCCTCCTACGAGCAGTACTTC.

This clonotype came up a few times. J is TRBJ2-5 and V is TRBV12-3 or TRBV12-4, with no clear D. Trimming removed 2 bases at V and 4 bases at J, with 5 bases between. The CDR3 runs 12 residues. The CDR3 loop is CASSLNVETQYF. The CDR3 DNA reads TGTGCCAGCAGTTTAAACGTAGAGACCCAGTACTTC.

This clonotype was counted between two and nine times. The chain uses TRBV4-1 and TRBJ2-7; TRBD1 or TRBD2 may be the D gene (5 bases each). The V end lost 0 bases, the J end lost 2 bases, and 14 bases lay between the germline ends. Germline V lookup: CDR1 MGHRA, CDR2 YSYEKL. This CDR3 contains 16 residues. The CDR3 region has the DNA TGCGCCAGCAGCCAAGATGGAGGAACAGGTACCTACGAGCAGTACTTC. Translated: CASSQDGGTGTYEQYF.

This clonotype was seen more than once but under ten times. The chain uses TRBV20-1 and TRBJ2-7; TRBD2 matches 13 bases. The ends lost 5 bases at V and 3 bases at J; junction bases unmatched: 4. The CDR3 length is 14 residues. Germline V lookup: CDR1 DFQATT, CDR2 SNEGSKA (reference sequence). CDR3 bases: TGCAGTGCTTTAGGACTAGCGGGAGTCTACGAGCAGTACTTC. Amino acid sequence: CSALGLAGVYEQYF.

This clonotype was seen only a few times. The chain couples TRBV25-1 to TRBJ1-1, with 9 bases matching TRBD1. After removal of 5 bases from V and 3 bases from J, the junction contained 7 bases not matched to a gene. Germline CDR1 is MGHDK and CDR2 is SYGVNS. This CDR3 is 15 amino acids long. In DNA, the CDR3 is TGTGCCAGCAGTCAGCCCGGGACAGGGCACACTGAAGCTTTCTTT. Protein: CASSQPGTGHTEAFF.

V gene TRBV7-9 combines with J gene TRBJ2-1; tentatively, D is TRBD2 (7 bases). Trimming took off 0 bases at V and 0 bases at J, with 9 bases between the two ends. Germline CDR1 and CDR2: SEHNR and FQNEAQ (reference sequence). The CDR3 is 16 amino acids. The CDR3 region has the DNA TGTGCCAGCAGCTTAGCGGGGGGGCGCTCCTACAATGAGCAGTTCTTC. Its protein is CASSLAGGRSYNEQFF.

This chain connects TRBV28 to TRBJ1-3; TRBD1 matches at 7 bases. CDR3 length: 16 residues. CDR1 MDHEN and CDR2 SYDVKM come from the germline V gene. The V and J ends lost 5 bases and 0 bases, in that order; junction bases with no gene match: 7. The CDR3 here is CASSSGQEHSGNTIYF. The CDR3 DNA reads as TGTGCCAGCAGTAGTGGACAGGAACACTCTGGAAACACCATATATTTT.

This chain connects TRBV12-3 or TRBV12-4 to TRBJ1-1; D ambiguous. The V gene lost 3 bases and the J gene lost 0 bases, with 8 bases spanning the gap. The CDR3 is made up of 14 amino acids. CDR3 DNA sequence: TGTGCCAGCAGTTTCTCGGTTATGAACACTGAAGCTTTCTTT. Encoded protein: CASSFSVMNTEAFF.

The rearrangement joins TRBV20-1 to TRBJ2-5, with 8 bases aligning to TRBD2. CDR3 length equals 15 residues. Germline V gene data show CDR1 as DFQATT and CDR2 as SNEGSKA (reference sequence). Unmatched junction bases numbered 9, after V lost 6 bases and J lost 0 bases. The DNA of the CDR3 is TGCAGTGCCAAAAGCGGGAGCGAGTACCAAGAGACCCAGTACTTC. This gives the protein CSAKSGSEYQETQYF.

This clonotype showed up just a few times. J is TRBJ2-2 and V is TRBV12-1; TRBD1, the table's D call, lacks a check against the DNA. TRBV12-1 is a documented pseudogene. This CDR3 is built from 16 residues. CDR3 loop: CASTPQGVADTGELFF. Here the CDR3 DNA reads TGTGCCAGCACCCCCCAAGGGGTAGCAGACACCGGGGAGCTGTTTTTT.

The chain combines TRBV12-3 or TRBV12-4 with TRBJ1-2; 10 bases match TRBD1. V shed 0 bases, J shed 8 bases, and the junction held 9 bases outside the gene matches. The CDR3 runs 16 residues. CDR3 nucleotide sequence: TGTGCCAGCAGTTTAGCGCAGACGTGGACAGGGGGAGGCTACACCTTC. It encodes CASSLAQTWTGGGYTF.

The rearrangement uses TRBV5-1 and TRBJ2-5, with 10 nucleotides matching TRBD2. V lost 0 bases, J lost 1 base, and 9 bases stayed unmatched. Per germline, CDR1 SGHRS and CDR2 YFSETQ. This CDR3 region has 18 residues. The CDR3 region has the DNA TGCGCCAGCAGCTTGGGAGACAGGACTAGCGGATTCCAAGAGACCCAGTACTTC. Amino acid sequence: CASSLGDRTSGFQETQYF.

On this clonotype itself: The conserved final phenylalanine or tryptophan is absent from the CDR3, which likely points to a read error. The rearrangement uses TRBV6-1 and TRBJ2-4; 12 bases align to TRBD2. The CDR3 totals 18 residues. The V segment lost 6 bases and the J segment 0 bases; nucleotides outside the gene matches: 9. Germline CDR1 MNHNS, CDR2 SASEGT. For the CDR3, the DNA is TGTGCCAGCAGCCTTCTAGCGGGAGGGCCCCTAGCCAAAAACATTCAGTACTCC. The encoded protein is CASSLLAGGPLAKNIQYS.

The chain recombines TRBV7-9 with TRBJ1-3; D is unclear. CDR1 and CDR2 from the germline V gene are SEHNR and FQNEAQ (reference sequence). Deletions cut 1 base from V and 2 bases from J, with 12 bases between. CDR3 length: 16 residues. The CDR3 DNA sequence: TGTGCCAGCAGCTTAGAACCGGAGCAGGCTGGAAACACCATATATTTT. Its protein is CASSLEPEQAGNTIYF. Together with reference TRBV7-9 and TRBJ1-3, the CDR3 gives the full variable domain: DTGVSQNPRHKITKRGQNVTFRCDPISEHNRLYWYRQTLGQGPEFLTYFQNEAQLEKSRLLSDRFSAERPKGSFSTLEIQRTEQGDSAMYLCASSLEPEQAGNTIYFGEGSWLTVV.